The source of this TCR beta chain is a study of T cell changes during pregnancy in multiple sclerosis. Method: immunoSEQ multiplex PCR; TCRdb's copy keeps in-frame clones and lacks some. The data show about 79,000 clones, with 75% to 95% seen just once and about 0.52% held by the top ten. The CDR3 extends over 14 amino acids. Trimming removed 3 bases at V and 4 bases at J, with 12 bases between. Germline values: CDR1 LNHDA, CDR2 SQIVND (reference sequence). This receptor was obtained from a female donor with multiple sclerosis, enrolled in a pregnancy study. The material sequenced was CD4+ T cells from peripheral blood mononuclear cells, taken in the second trimester of pregnancy. This chain links TRBV19 with TRBJ1-2; D ambiguous. This CDR3 reads CASSIGGIGYGYTF. CDR3 bases: TGTGCCAGTAGTATCGGAGGAATTGGCTATGGCTACACCTTC.